This T cell receptor (beta chain) was sequenced in a study of early T cells in non-severe SARS-CoV-2 infection. TCRdb processed the 5' RACE reads anew with MiXCR; each CDR3 protein has one entry. The sample lists 97,000 or so distinct CDR3 sequences, about an eighth occurring once. The ends lost 5 bases at V and 8 bases at J; junction bases unmatched: 8. The germline CDR1 and CDR2 sequences are PRHDT and FYEKMQ (reference sequence). This CDR3 is built from 16 residues. This clonotype was observed at least ten times. What it binds is not known. General study points: Anti-spike CD8 responses were favored in VDJdb matching, and private and CD4 specificities were missed.

This sequence originates from an adult who was a healthcare worker with PCR-confirmed SARS-CoV-2 infection or an uninfected control (not recorded which). What was sequenced was whole blood. The V gene is TRBV13, the J gene TRBJ2-1, with 14 bases aligning to TRBD2. The CDR3 DNA follows: TGTGCCAGCAGCGCCCGACTAGCGGGAGGGCGGCATGAGCAGTTCTTC. This sequence encodes CASSARLAGGRHEQFF. The whole variable domain, remainder taken from reference TRBV13 and TRBJ2-1, is AAGVIQSPRHLIKEKRETATLKCYPIPRHDTVYWYQQGPGQDPQFLISFYEKMQSDKGSIPDRFSAQQFSDYHSELNMSSLELGDSALYFCASSARLAGGRHEQFFGPGTRLTVL.